The 24 T cell receptor beta chains in this list originate from one sample, sequenced in a study of monozygotic twins with inflammatory bowel disease (dated by TCRdb to the late 2010s). Libraries were prepared through 5' RACE. The listed sequencing device is Illumina HiSeq 2500. Once TCRdb had reprocessed the reads, it stored one entry per CDR3 protein sequence and supplied no DNA. This specimen's table enumerates approximately 400,000 distinct CDR3 sequences. Clones ranked in the top ten supply around 2.5% of the sample. Sequenced: blood. The receptors shown here come from a human donor with ulcerative colitis or Crohn's disease, or a healthy co-twin of an affected twin (not recorded which).

The J gene is TRBJ2-7, the V gene TRBV4-3; TCRdb returns TRBD2, unconfirmable since there is no DNA. Per the germline V gene, CDR1 is LGHNA and CDR2 is YSLEER. The CDR3 totals 16 residues. CDR3 region: CASSQDEGSGSYEQYF.

The chain links TRBV28 to TRBJ2-7; without DNA, the TCRdb call of TRBD1 cannot be checked. The CDR3 contains 11 residues. The V gene's germline CDR1 is MDHEN and CDR2 SYDVKM. CDR3 in amino acids: CASSHPGEQYF.

The chain recombines TRBV20-1 with TRBJ2-2. Germline V CDR1 and CDR2: DFQATT, SNEGSKA (reference sequence). CDR3 length equals 15 residues. The CDR3 loop reads CSASHGWGNTGELFF.

The genes are TRBV7-3 and TRBJ1-6. The CDR3 loop spans 14 amino acids. Germline CDR1 SGHTA, CDR2 FQGTGA. The CDR3 loop reads CASSLQHGNSPLHF. The full variable domain, in which reference TRBV7-3 and TRBJ1-6 provide the parts outside the CDR3, is GAGVSQTPSNKVTEKGKYVELRCDPISGHTALYWYRQSLGQGPEFLIYFQGTGAADDSGLPNDRFFAVRPEGSVSTLKIQRTERGDSAVYLCASSLQHGNSPLHFGNGTRLTVT.

The chain combines TRBV11-2 with TRBJ2-7; TCRdb names TRBD1, which stays unverified in the absence of DNA. There are 15 residues in the CDR3. CDR1 is SGHAT, CDR2 FQNNGV, per germline. The CDR3 reads CASSSATGRTYEQYF.

V and J are TRBV5-1 and TRBJ2-7; with no DNA, the TCRdb D assignment of TRBD2 cannot be verified. CDR3 length: 16 amino acids. Germline loops: CDR1 SGHRS, CDR2 YFSETQ. CDR3 amino acids: CASSLSLAGVGYEQYF.

The rearrangement joins TRBV5-5 to TRBJ1-2; checking the TCRdb D call of TRBD1 is not possible without DNA. Per the germline V gene, CDR1 is SGHKS and CDR2 is YYEKEE (reference sequence). The CDR3 is 15 amino acids. Here the CDR3 reads CASSLAGTQKKGYTF.

V usage is TRBV11-3 and J usage is TRBJ1-6. The CDR3 length is 14 residues. Germline V gene sequence: CDR1 SGHNT, CDR2 YENEEA. The CDR3 loop reads CASSEGRLNSPLHF.

This chain uses TRBV30 with TRBJ1-2; TCRdb outputs TRBD1, but without DNA this stays unchecked. The CDR3 runs to 15 residues. In germline, CDR1 is GTSNPN, CDR2 SVGIG (reference sequence). CDR3 sequence: CAWSIRQGVVYGYTF.

This chain connects TRBV30 to TRBJ2-5. CDR3 size: 11 residues. Per the germline V gene, CDR1 is GTSNPN and CDR2 is SVGIG (reference sequence). This chain's CDR3 is CAWSTEETQYF.

This sequence joins TRBV20-1 and TRBJ2-4. The CDR3 runs to 14 residues. Germline V CDR1 and CDR2: DFQATT, SNEGSKA (reference sequence). The CDR3: CSASLPGVKNIQYF.

The genes are TRBV5-5 and TRBJ2-2. Germline CDR1 reads SGHKS; CDR2 reads YYEKEE (reference sequence). The CDR3 is 13 amino acids. The CDR3 spells CASSLDYTGELFF. The entire variable domain, with the rest obtained from reference TRBV5-5 and TRBJ2-2, is as follows: DAGVTQSPTHLIKTRGQQVTLRCSPISGHKSVSWYQQVLGQGPQFIFQYYEKEERGRGNFPDRFSARQFPNYSSELNVNALLLGDSALYLCASSLDYTGELFFGEGSRLTVL.

The gene calls are TRBV4-3 and TRBJ1-5; the TCRdb D gene call, TRBD1, has no DNA to confirm it. The germline V gene has CDR1 LGHNA and CDR2 YSLEER. This CDR3 is built from 16 residues. The CDR3: CASSQDRGRRSQPQHF.

The chain is built from TRBV5-1 and TRBJ2-1; the TCRdb call, TRBD2, lacks DNA for checking. From germline, CDR1 is SGHRS and CDR2 YFSETQ. There are 15 residues in the CDR3. This chain's CDR3 is CASSPEAGLRGEQFF. Based on the CDR3 plus reference TRBV5-1 and TRBJ2-1, the full variable domain is KAGVTQTPRYLIKTRGQQVTLSCSPISGHRSVSWYQQTPGQGLQFLFEYFSETQRNKGNFPGRFSGRQFSNSRSEMNVSTLELGDSALYLCASSPEAGLRGEQFFGPGTRLTVL.

This sequence joins TRBV5-1 and TRBJ2-7; TCRdb's assignment of TRBD1 cannot be checked, as there is no DNA. The CDR3 runs to 14 residues. CDR1 SGHRS and CDR2 YFSETQ come from the germline V gene. The CDR3 protein is CASSPRQGQYEQYF.

The V gene is TRBV5-1, the J gene TRBJ2-1. Germline-derived CDR1 and CDR2 are SGHRS and YFSETQ. The CDR3 covers 16 residues. The CDR3 here is CASSLAFGSSYNEQFF. Complete variable domain (other parts from reference TRBV5-1 and TRBJ2-1): KAGVTQTPRYLIKTRGQQVTLSCSPISGHRSVSWYQQTPGQGLQFLFEYFSETQRNKGNFPGRFSGRQFSNSRSEMNVSTLELGDSALYLCASSLAFGSSYNEQFFGPGTRLTVL.

The J gene is TRBJ1-4, the V gene TRBV10-3; TCRdb calls TRBD1, which cannot be checked without DNA. Germline V CDR1 and CDR2: ENHRY, SYGVKD. This CDR3 spans 13 amino acids. CDR3 sequence reads: CAIRGQANEKLFF.

This chain links TRBV20-1 with TRBJ2-7; the D gene TCRdb calls, TRBD2, cannot be checked with no DNA. The CDR3 spans 17 residues. In germline, CDR1 is DFQATT, CDR2 SNEGSKA (reference sequence). The CDR3 reads CSAPPGLAGAGAYEQYF.

V gene TRBV4-1 combines with J gene TRBJ2-7; TCRdb lists TRBD1, though no DNA is available to test this call. CDR1 is MGHRA, CDR2 YSYEKL, per germline. CDR3 size: 15 residues. CDR3 sequence: CASSPSESGAYEQYF.

The rearrangement links TRBV12-3 or TRBV12-4 to TRBJ1-2. The CDR3 covers 12 residues. The CDR3 spells CASSLVNYGYTF.

This chain links TRBV7-2 with TRBJ1-3; TCRdb designates TRBD1, a call that cannot be tested without DNA. This CDR3 has 17 residues. Germline CDR1 reads SGHTA; CDR2 reads FQGNSA. This chain's CDR3 is CASSPQPGQASGNTIYF.

The V and J genes are TRBV12-3 or TRBV12-4 and TRBJ1-6. The CDR3 extends over 13 amino acids. CDR3: CASRPQIGSPLHF.

V usage is TRBV7-9 and J usage is TRBJ1-1; checking the TCRdb D call of TRBD1 is not possible without DNA. The germline V gene encodes CDR1 SEHNR and CDR2 FQNEAQ (reference sequence). The CDR3 consists of 14 residues. The CDR3 spells CASLRDRGEAEAFF.

The V and J genes are TRBV27 and TRBJ2-2; there is no DNA to check the TCRdb D call of TRBD2. The CDR3 is 14 residues long. CDR1 and CDR2 (germline): MNHEY, SMNVEV (reference sequence). This CDR3 reads CASSFERAAGELFF.